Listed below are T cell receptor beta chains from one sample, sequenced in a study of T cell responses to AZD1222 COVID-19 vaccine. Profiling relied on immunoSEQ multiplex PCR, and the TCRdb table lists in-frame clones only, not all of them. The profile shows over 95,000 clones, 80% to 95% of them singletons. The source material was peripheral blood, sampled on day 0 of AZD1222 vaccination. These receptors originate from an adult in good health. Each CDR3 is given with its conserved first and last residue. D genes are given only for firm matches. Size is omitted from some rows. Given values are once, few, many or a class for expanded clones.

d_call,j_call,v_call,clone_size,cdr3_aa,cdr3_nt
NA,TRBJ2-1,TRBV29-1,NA,CSVVEGANEQFF,TGCAGCGTTGTAGAAGGGGCCAATGAGCAGTTCTTC
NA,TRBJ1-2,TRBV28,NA,CASNGVYGYTF,TGTGCCAGCAACGGGGTCTATGGCTACACCTTC
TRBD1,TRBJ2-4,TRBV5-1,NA,CASSPRGQDKNIQYF,TGCGCCAGCAGCCCACGGGGACAGGACAAAAACATTCAGTACTTC
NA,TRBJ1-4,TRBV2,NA,CASRVEGEKLFF,TGTGCCAGCCGGGTGGAGGGTGAAAAACTGTTTTTT
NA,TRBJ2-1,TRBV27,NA,CASSGTPNEQFF,TGTGCCAGCAGTGGGACTCCCAATGAGCAGTTCTTC
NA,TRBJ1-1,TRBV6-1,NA,CASSEAPPTEAFF,TGTGCCAGCAGTGAAGCGCCCCCAACTGAAGCTTTCTTT
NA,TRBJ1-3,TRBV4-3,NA,CASSSSLGSSGNTIYF,TGCGCCAGCAGCTCATCCCTAGGGAGCTCTGGAAACACCATATATTTT
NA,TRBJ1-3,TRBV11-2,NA,CASSSANSGNTIYF,TGTGCCAGCAGCTCCGCAAACTCTGGAAACACCATATATTTT
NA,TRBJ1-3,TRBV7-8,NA,CASSGSLRDTIYF,TGTGCCAGCAGTGGATCTCTCCGGGACACCATATATTTT
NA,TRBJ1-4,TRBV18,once,CASSPQGGEKLFF,TGTGCCAGCTCACCACAGGGAGGGGAAAAACTGTTTTTT
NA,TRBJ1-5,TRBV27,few,CASSLRVGSQPQHF,TGTGCCAGCAGTTTGAGGGTTGGGAGTCAGCCCCAGCATTTT
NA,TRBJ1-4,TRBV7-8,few,CASSHRQINEKLFF,TGTGCCAGCAGCCATCGACAGATTAATGAAAAACTGTTTTTT
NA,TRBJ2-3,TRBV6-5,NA,CASSNIGTDTQYF,TGTGCCAGCAGTAACATCGGCACAGATACGCAGTATTTT
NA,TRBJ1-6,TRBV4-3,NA,CASSQVLGSSSPLHF,TGCGCCAGCAGCCAAGTTTTAGGGAGTTCTTCACCCCTCCACTTT
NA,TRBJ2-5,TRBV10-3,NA,CAISVWGETQYF,TGTGCCATCAGTGTCTGGGGTGAGACCCAGTACTTC
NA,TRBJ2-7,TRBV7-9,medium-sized,CASSLVGSKTYEQYF,TGTGCCAGCAGCTTAGTTGGGTCGAAGACCTACGAGCAGTACTTC
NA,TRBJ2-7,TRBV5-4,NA,CASSPVRGSYEQYF,TGTGCCAGCAGCCCTGTGAGGGGTTCCTACGAGCAGTACTTC
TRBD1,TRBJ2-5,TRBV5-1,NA,CASTQTGAQETQYF,TGCGCCAGCACTCAAACAGGGGCCCAAGAGACCCAGTACTTC
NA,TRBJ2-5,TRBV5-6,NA,CASSYGTNQETQYF,TGTGCCAGCAGCTACGGGACAAACCAAGAGACCCAGTACTTC
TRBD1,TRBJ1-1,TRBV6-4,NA,CASGPLAGQGPEAFF,TGTGCCAGCGGACCACTCGCGGGACAGGGGCCTGAAGCTTTCTTT
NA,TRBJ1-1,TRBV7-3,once,CASSPQGLTEAFF,TGTGCCAGCAGCCCCCAGGGTCTCACTGAAGCTTTCTTT
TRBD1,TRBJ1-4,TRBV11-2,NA,CANTQGTVEKLFF,TGTGCCAACACACAGGGGACGGTTGAAAAACTGTTTTTT
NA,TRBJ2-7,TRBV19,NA,CASSPNTGIGEQYF,TGTGCCAGTAGTCCAAATACAGGGATCGGAGAGCAGTACTTC
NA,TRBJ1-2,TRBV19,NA,CASSSPRGGMAWSNYGYTF,TGTGCCAGTAGTTCCCCCCGGGGAGGCATGGCGTGGTCTAACTATGGCTACACCTTC
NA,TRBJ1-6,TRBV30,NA,CAYSGDSSYNSPLHF,TGTGCCTATTCAGGAGATAGCTCCTATAATTCACCCCTCCACTTT
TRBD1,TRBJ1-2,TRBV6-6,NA,CASSYSLEGAYGYTF,TGTGCCAGCAGTTACTCGTTGGAGGGGGCGTATGGCTACACCTTC
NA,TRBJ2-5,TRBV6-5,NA,CASVGGQETQYF,TGTGCCAGCGTAGGAGGTCAAGAGACCCAGTACTTC
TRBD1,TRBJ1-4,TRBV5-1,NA,CASGTAPATNEKLFF,TGCGCCAGCGGGACAGCTCCCGCAACTAATGAAAAACTGTTTTTT
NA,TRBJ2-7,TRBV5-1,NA,CASSLASGTYEQYF,TGCGCCAGCAGCTTGGCGTCGGGGACCTACGAGCAGTACTTC
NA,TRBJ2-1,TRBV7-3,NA,CASSLKNSLSYNEQFF,TGTGCCAGCAGCTTAAAAAACAGTCTATCCTACAATGAGCAGTTCTTC
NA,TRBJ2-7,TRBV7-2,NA,CASSSRGSGMYEQYF,TGTGCCAGCAGCTCCAGGGGTAGTGGGATGTACGAGCAGTACTTC
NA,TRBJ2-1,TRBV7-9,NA,CASSLPSSYNEQFF,TGTGCCAGCAGCTTACCTAGCTCCTACAATGAGCAGTTCTTC
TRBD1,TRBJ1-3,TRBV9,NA,CASSITTGDFSGNTIYF,TGTGCCAGCAGCATAACGACAGGGGATTTCTCTGGAAACACCATATATTTT
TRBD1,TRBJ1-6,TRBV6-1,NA,CASSESTGTGSPLHF,TGTGCCAGCAGTGAATCGACAGGGACGGGTTCACCCCTCCACTTT
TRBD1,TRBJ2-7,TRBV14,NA,CASSLGQGPYEQYF,TGTGCCAGCAGCCTCGGACAGGGCCCCTACGAGCAGTACTTC
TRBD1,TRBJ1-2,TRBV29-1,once,CSVEVKRGTGVGTYGYTF,TGCAGCGTTGAAGTCAAACGCGGGACAGGGGTAGGAACCTATGGCTACACCTTC
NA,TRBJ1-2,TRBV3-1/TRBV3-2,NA,CASSQLYALDRPASGYTF,TGTGCCAGCAGCCAACTTTACGCACTTGACAGGCCCGCAAGTGGCTACACCTTC
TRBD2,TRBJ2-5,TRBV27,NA,CASSSRGGRTQYF,TGTGCCAGCAGTTCCCGGGGGGGTCGGACCCAGTACTTC
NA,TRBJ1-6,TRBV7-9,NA,CASSLSSPLHF,TGTGCCAGCAGCCTCTCATCACCCCTCCACTTT
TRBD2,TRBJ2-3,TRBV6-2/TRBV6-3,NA,CASSSLRLAGGSTDTQYF,TGTGCCAGCAGTTCCCTCCGACTAGCGGGGGGTTCCACAGATACGCAGTATTTT
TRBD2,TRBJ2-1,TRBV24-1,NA,CATRHRFGTSGDNEQFF,TGTGCCACCAGACACCGCTTTGGGACTAGCGGGGACAATGAGCAGTTCTTC
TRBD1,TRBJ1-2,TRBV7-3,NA,CASSSTGGNGYTF,TGTGCCAGCAGCTCAACAGGGGGTAACGGCTACACCTTC
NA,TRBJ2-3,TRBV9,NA,CASSEGVATQYF,TGTGCCAGCAGCGAGGGCGTTGCTACGCAGTATTTT
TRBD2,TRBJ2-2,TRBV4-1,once,CASSQDRGSGGATGELFF,TGCGCCAGCAGCCAAGATAGGGGTAGCGGGGGGGCAACCGGGGAGCTGTTTTTT
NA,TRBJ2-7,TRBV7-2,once,CASSPSDSYEQYF,TGTGCCAGCAGCCCCTCGGACTCCTACGAGCAGTACTTC
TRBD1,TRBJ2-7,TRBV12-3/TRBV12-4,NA,CASSYGTGNEQYF,TGTGCCAGCAGCTATGGGACAGGGAACGAGCAGTACTTC
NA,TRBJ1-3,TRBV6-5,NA,CASSYSSGNTIYF,TGTGCCAGCAGTTACTCTTCTGGAAACACCATATATTTT
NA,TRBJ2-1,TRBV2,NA,CASSVGQIYNEQFF,TGTGCCAGCAGTGTTGGTCAGATATACAATGAGCAGTTCTTC
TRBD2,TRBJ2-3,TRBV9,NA,CASSPGGAGTDTQYF,TGTGCCAGCAGCCCCGGGGGGGCTGGGACAGATACGCAGTATTTT
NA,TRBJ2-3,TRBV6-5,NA,CASSPTGMSTDTQYF,TGTGCCAGCAGCCCAACCGGGATGAGCACAGATACGCAGTATTTT
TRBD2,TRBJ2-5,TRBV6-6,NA,CASSQDSGGVETQYF,TGTGCCAGCAGTCAAGACAGTGGGGGGGTGGAGACCCAGTACTTC
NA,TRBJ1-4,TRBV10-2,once,CASSEYNEKLFF,TGCGCCAGCAGTGAATATAATGAAAAACTGTTTTTT
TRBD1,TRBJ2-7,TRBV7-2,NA,CASSLVGQGLTAYEQYF,TGTGCCAGCAGCTTAGTAGGACAGGGCCTGACGGCCTACGAGCAGTACTTC
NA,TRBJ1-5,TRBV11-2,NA,CASSSSLSNQPQHF,TGTGCCAGCAGCTCATCACTGAGCAATCAGCCCCAGCATTTT
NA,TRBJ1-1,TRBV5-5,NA,CASSLYSRVENTEAFF,TGTGCCAGCAGCTTGTATTCTAGGGTTGAGAACACTGAAGCTTTCTTT